Below are 22 T cell receptor beta chains sequenced from a single sample in a study of blood T cell repertoires in COVID-19. Sequenced by immunoSEQ multiplex PCR; TCRdb stores in-frame clones only, minus some. The profile covers around 180,000 clones, with about 91% appearing a single time and about 3.9% taken by the ten largest. Sequencing was carried out using peripheral blood. The receptors come from a woman aged 25 to 45 with acute or convalescent COVID-19.

Regarding this clone: An end of the junction does not agree with germline; a read error may underlie this. J is TRBJ2-1 and V is TRBV5-4; 13 nucleotides line up with TRBD2. This CDR3 has 13 amino acids. CDR1 and CDR2 from the germline V gene are SGHNT and YYREEE (reference sequence). The chain's CDR3 is CASSLGLAGDSIF. The CDR3 bases are TGTGCCAGCAGCTTAGGACTAGCGGGAGACTCGATCTTC.

The chain joins TRBV9 to TRBJ2-1; TRBD2 matches 12 bases. The CDR3 covers 15 residues. Germline lookup yields CDR1 SGDLS and CDR2 YYNGEE. Germline trimming cut 7 bases from V and 7 bases from J; bases unmatched to any gene: 9. CDR3 region: CASSLTSGRTNEQFF. The CDR3 bases are TGTGCCAGCTCCCTGACTAGCGGGAGAACGAATGAGCAGTTCTTC.

This clone was detected only a few times. The chain carries TRBV3-1 (or the pseudogene TRBV3-2) and TRBJ2-1; 14 bases align to TRBD2. With V trimmed by 0 bases and J by 12 bases, 4 bases remained unmatched. Germline V lookup: CDR1 LGHDT, CDR2 YNNKEL (reference sequence). CDR3 length equals 15 residues. The CDR3 DNA reads as TGTGCCAGCAGCCAAGAGCCGGGACTAGCGGGAGTGCAGTTCTTC. This encodes CASSQEPGLAGVQFF.

V is TRBV15 and J is TRBJ2-7; D possibly corresponds to TRBD1 (6 bases). The V and J ends lost 1 base and 0 bases respectively, with 10 bases between them. CDR1 and CDR2 from the germline V gene are LNHNV and YYDKDF (reference sequence). CDR3 length: 15 amino acids. This CDR3 is CATSRGDTNSYEQYF. DNA for the CDR3: TGTGCCACCAGCAGAGGGGACACCAACTCCTACGAGCAGTACTTC.

The V and J genes are TRBV24-1 and TRBJ2-3; no clear D. V was shortened by 9 bases and J by 2 bases, with 8 bases between the two germline ends. Germline V CDR1 and CDR2: KGHDR, SFDVKD. The CDR3 contains 12 residues. CDR3 sequence: CATQDNTDTQYF. In nucleotides, the CDR3 is TGTGCCACCCAAGACAACACAGATACGCAGTATTTT.

The rearrangement links TRBV5-1 to TRBJ1-1; no reliable D call. V dropped 0 bases and J dropped 9 bases, with 15 bases sitting between them. This CDR3 is built from 14 residues. CDR1 SGHRS and CDR2 YFSETQ come from the germline V gene. The DNA of the CDR3 is TGCGCCAGCAGCTTGGGACCTGAGGGTGGGAAAGCTTTCTTT. Residues: CASSLGPEGGKAFF.

This clone has only a few counts. CDR3 in DNA: TGTGCCAGCAGCGTAGGAGGAGCCACTGAAGCTTTCTTT. Amino acid sequence: CASSVGGATEAFF. The chain couples TRBV9 to TRBJ1-1, with D hard to call. Germline-derived CDR1 and CDR2 are SGDLS and YYNGEE. V was cut by 0 bases and J by 4 bases, with 7 bases left in between. The CDR3 length is 13 residues.

V gene TRBV19 combines with J gene TRBJ2-1; 8 bases align to TRBD2. Looked up from germline, CDR1 is LNHDA and CDR2 is SQIVND (reference sequence). The CDR3 spans 16 residues. The J segment lost 6 bases and the V segment lost 3 bases, leaving 10 bases of the junction unmatched. The CDR3 DNA reads as TGTGCCAGTAGTATCCTCACAGCGGGAGAACGCAATGAGCAGTTCTTC. Residues: CASSILTAGERNEQFF.

The chain uses TRBV28 and TRBJ1-6; 9 bases are shared with TRBD1. Per germline, CDR1 MDHEN and CDR2 SYDVKM. Trimming removed 6 bases from V and 6 bases from J; junction bases left unmatched: 6. This CDR3 spans 15 amino acids. CDR3 loop: CASSPRDRANSPLHF. The CDR3 nucleotides read TGTGCCAGCAGCCCGAGGGACAGGGCTAATTCACCCCTCCACTTT.

The V and J genes are TRBV11-2 and TRBJ2-2; no reliable D call. The V gene lost 2 bases and the J gene lost 0 bases, with 7 bases spanning the gap. The CDR3 spans 15 residues. Per germline, CDR1 SGHAT and CDR2 FQNNGV. The CDR3 reads CASSLTQPNTGELFF. In DNA, the CDR3 is TGTGCCAGCAGCTTAACACAGCCGAACACCGGGGAGCTGTTTTTT.

The chain couples TRBV5-1 to TRBJ2-7; a possible D gene is TRBD2 (5 bases). Trimming stripped 0 bases from V and 3 bases from J, with 16 bases between. The germline gives CDR1 SGHRS, CDR2 YFSETQ. There are 16 residues in the CDR3. The CDR3 coding sequence is TGCGCCAGCAGCTTGGATCAATCCTCCGACTACTACGAGCAGTACTTC. This translates into CASSLDQSSDYYEQYF.

This clone appeared a single time. This sequence joins TRBV7-2 and TRBJ2-5; D gene ambiguous. Germline-derived CDR1 and CDR2 are SGHTA and FQGNSA. The length of the CDR3 is 12 residues. Trimming cost V 5 bases and J 4 bases, with 8 bases left between them. The CDR3 DNA sequence: TGTGCCAGCAGCAATCAACTAGAGACCCAGTACTTC. This codes for CASSNQLETQYF.

V is TRBV19 and J is TRBJ2-7; 13 nucleotides agree with TRBD2. Trimming at V came to 6 bases and at J to 3 bases, leaving 5 bases not matched to a gene. Germline V gene sequence: CDR1 LNHDA, CDR2 SQIVND (reference sequence). The CDR3 sequence is 15 residues long. The CDR3: CASRETSGGHYEQYF. The CDR3 region has the DNA TGTGCCAGTAGGGAGACTAGCGGGGGGCACTACGAGCAGTACTTC.

The chain has TRBV18 and TRBJ1-5; D remains unclear. This CDR3 region has 15 residues. Germline-derived CDR1 and CDR2 are KGHSH and LQKENI. V gave up 2 bases and J gave up 7 bases, with 15 bases separating them. The CDR3 nucleotides read TGTGCCAGCTCACCAGATTCGGGGAAGGTACAGCCCCAGCATTTT. Translated, it gives CASSPDSGKVQPQHF.

The chain joins TRBV2 to TRBJ2-4; maybe TRBD1 (8 bases). The CDR3 has 15 residues. Germline-derived CDR1 and CDR2 are SNHLY and FYNNEI. Deletions cut 0 bases from V and 8 bases from J, with 14 bases between. CDR3 in amino acids: CASSEARTGRDIQYF. The CDR3 DNA follows: TGTGCCAGCAGTGAAGCCCGGACAGGGAGGGACATTCAGTACTTC.

The rearrangement links TRBV10-3 to TRBJ1-5; D is perhaps TRBD1 (6 bases). V lost 3 bases to trimming and J lost 6 bases, with 9 bases between them. Germline V gene data show CDR1 as ENHRY and CDR2 as SYGVKD. The CDR3 has 13 amino acids. The chain's CDR3 is CAISESQGQPQHF. DNA for the CDR3: TGTGCCATCAGTGAATCACAGGGTCAGCCCCAGCATTTT.

The V and J genes are TRBV7-9 and TRBJ2-7, with 8 bases that match TRBD2. With 5 bases clipped from V and 3 bases from J, the junction kept 9 bases outside the gene matches. This CDR3 spans 15 amino acids. Germline lookup yields CDR1 SEHNR and CDR2 FQNEAQ (reference sequence). The CDR3 DNA sequence: TGTGCCAGCAGCCAGAGCGGGAGTTCACACTACGAGCAGTACTTC. Translation gives CASSQSGSSHYEQYF.

The chain is built from TRBV7-2 and TRBJ2-5; 8 bases agree with TRBD2. Germline lookup yields CDR1 SGHTA and CDR2 FQGNSA. V lost 5 bases, J lost 2 bases, and 7 bases stayed unmatched. The CDR3 consists of 15 residues. CDR3 coding DNA: TGTGCCAGCAGCCCCACTAGCGGTTTTCAAGAGACCCAGTACTTC. Translation: CASSPTSGFQETQYF.

This chain links TRBV18 with TRBJ1-5; 7 bases map to TRBD1. The germline V gene encodes CDR1 KGHSH and CDR2 LQKENI. The ends lost 3 bases at V and 4 bases at J; junction bases unmatched: 9. CDR3 length: 16 residues. CDR3 amino acids: CASSPGDSHSNQPQHF. DNA for the CDR3: TGTGCCAGCTCACCCGGGGACAGCCATTCTAATCAGCCCCAGCATTTT.

V is TRBV11-2 and J is TRBJ2-1; TRBD2 aligns across 7 bases. This CDR3 has 14 residues. The V gene's germline CDR1 is SGHAT and CDR2 FQNNGV. After removal of 5 bases from V and 7 bases from J, the junction contained 8 bases not matched to a gene. The chain's CDR3 is CASSPGRRENEQFF. CDR3 in DNA: TGTGCCAGCAGCCCTGGGCGGCGGGAGAATGAGCAGTTCTTC.

This chain connects TRBV3-1 (or the pseudogene TRBV3-2) to TRBJ1-3; no clear D gene. Between the trimmed V and J ends, which lost 1 base and 0 bases, there was a span of 10 bases. The germline CDR1 and CDR2 sequences are LGHDT and YNNKEL (reference sequence). This CDR3 is built from 16 residues. The CDR3 sequence is CASSQVLKLSGNTIYF. The CDR3 DNA sequence: TGTGCCAGCAGCCAAGTGCTTAAACTCTCTGGAAACACCATATATTTT.

This clone showed up just once. The rearrangement uses TRBV30 and TRBJ1-4; D is uncertain. The germline V and J ends were trimmed by 0 bases and 8 bases, with 13 bases remaining between them. There are 14 residues in the CDR3. Per germline, CDR1 GTSNPN and CDR2 SVGIG (reference sequence). The CDR3 nucleotides are TGTGCCTGGAGTGTACTTGCAGGCGACGAAAAACTGTTTTTT. Amino acids: CAWSVLAGDEKLFF.